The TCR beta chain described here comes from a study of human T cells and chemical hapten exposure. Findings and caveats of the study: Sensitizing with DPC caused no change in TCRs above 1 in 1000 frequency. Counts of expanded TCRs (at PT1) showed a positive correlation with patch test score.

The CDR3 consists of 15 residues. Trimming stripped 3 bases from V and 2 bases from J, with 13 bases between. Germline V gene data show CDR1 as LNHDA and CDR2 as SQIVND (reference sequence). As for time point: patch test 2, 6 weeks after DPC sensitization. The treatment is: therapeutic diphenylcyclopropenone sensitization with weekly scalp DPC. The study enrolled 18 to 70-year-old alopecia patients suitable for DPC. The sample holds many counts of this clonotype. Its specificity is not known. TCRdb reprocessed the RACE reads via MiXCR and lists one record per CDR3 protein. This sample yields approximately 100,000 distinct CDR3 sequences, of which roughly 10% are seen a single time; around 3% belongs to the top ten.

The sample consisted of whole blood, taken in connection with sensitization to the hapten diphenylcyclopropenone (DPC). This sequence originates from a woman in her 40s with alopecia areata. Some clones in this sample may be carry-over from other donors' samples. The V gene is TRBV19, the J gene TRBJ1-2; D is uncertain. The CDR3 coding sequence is TGTGCCAGTAGTATCCGACCATTCCTCAACTATGGCTACACCTTC. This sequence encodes CASSIRPFLNYGYTF.